This T cell receptor (beta chain) is drawn from a study of cytomegalovirus exposure and HLA in healthy donors. Turning to the study itself: The study's early data release held about 80 million unique TCRs from HLA-typed donors.

In the PCR, 60 Vbeta and 13 Jbeta primers were used. Clones were read by immunoSEQ multiplex PCR, and TCRdb kept only the in-frame ones, dropping some. The sample lists tens of thousands of clones; over 55% were seen once. A word on this clone: No antigen is known for it.

Study-wide results and caveats: According to a later analysis, donors in an Asian-associated ancestry cluster reportedly had fewer N-insertions than the 666-donor mean. A classifier reportedly called cytomegalovirus status with high sensitivity and specificity.

This CDR3 region has 16 residues. In germline, CDR1 is SGHDT, CDR2 YYEEEE. Trimming shortened V by 2 bases and J by 5 bases, and 17 bases separated the two germline ends. The sequenced sample consisted of PBMCs. The sequence came from a young woman in good health and CMV-seronegative. The chain has TRBV5-6 and TRBJ1-5; D is possibly TRBD1 (6 bases). This chain's CDR3 is CASSFSTRGRDQPQHF. As DNA, the CDR3 is TGTGCCAGCAGCTTTTCCACCAGGGGAAGAGATCAGCCCCAGCATTTT.